This T cell receptor beta chain was sequenced in a study of cytomegalovirus exposure and HLA in healthy donors. Study conclusions and caveats: Later analysis suggested most CMV-associated TCR beta chains were HLA-restricted. The investigators catalogued some 160 TCR beta chains as cytomegalovirus-associated. When analyzed later, a missense DCLRE1C variant was found to be linked to TCR beta V- and J-gene trimming.

Primers included in the PCR were 60 Vbeta and 13 Jbeta primers. Clones were sequenced by immunoSEQ multiplex PCR, and TCRdb holds only the in-frame ones, with some missing. The sample gives some 150,000 clones, roughly 76% of which show up once; roughly 13% is in the top ten. V shed 2 bases and J shed 11 bases, with 15 bases lying between them. Germline values: CDR1 WNHNN, CDR2 SYGVQD (reference sequence). This CDR3 comprises 13 residues. Turning to this clone: No antigen is known for it.

V gene TRBV10-1 combines with J gene TRBJ2-5, with a possible D match to TRBD2 (7 bases). This sequence originates from a woman aged 50 to 65 in good health and CMV-seronegative. The source material was PBMCs. CDR3 in amino acids: CASSEGGAREQYF. The CDR3 nucleotides read TGCGCCAGCAGTGAGGGGGGGGCGCGAGAGCAGTACTTC.